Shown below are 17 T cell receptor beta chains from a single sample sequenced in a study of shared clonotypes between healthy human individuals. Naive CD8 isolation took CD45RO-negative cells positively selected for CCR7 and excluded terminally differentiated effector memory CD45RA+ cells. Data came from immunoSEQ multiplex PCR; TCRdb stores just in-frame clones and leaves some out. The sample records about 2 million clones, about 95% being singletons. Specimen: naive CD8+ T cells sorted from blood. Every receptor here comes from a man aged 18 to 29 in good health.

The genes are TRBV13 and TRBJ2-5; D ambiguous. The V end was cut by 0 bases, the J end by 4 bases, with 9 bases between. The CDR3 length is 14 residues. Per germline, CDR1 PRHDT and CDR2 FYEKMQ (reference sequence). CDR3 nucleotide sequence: TGTGCCAGCAGCTTAGGCGGCGATGGAGAGACCCAGTACTTC. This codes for CASSLGGDGETQYF. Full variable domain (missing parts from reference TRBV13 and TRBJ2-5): AAGVIQSPRHLIKEKRETATLKCYPIPRHDTVYWYQQGPGQDPQFLISFYEKMQSDKGSIPDRFSAQQFSDYHSELNMSSLELGDSALYFCASSLGGDGETQYFGPGTRLLVL.

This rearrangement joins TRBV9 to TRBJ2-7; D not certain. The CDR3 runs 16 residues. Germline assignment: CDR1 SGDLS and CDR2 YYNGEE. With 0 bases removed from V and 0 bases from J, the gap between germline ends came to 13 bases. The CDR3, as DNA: TGTGCCAGCAGCGTAGAAGCCAGTCAAAACTCCTACGAGCAGTACTTC. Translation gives CASSVEASQNSYEQYF. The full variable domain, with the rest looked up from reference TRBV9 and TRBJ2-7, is DSGVTQTPKHLITATGQRVTLRCSPRSGDLSVYWYQQSLDQGLQFLIQYYNGEERAKGNILERFSAQQFPDLHSELNLSSLELGDSALYFCASSVEASQNSYEQYFGPGTRLTVT.

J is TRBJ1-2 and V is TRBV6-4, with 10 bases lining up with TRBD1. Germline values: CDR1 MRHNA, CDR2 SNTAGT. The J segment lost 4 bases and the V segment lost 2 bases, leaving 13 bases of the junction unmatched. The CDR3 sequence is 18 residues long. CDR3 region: CASSDLGTGEWMGYGYTF. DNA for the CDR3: TGTGCCAGCAGTGACCTAGGGACAGGGGAATGGATGGGCTATGGCTACACCTTC.

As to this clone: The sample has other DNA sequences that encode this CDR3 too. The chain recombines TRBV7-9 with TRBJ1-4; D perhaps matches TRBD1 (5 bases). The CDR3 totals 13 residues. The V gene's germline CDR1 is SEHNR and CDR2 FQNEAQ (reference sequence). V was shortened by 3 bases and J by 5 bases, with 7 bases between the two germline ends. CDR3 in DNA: TGTGCCAGCAGCTTCGAGGGGAATGAAAAACTGTTTTTT. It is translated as CASSFEGNEKLFF.

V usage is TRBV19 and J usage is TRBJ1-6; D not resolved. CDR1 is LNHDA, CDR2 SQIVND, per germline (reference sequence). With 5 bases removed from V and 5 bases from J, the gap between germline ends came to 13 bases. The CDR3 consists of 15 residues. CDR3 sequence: CASSVGTADNSPLHF. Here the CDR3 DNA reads TGTGCCAGTAGTGTAGGCACGGCTGATAATTCACCCCTCCACTTT.

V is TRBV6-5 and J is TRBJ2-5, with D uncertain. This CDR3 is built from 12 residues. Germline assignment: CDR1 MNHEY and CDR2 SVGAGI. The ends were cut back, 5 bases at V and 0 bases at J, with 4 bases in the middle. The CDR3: CASSGYQETQYF. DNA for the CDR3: TGTGCCAGCAGTGGGTACCAAGAGACCCAGTACTTC.

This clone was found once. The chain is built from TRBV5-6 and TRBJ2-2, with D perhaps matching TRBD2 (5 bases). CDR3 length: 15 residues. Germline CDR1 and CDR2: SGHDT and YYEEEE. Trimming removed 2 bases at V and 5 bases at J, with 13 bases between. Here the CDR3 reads CASSFGGRGTGELFF. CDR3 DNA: TGTGCCAGCAGCTTTGGTGGTCGCGGGACCGGGGAGCTGTTTTTT.

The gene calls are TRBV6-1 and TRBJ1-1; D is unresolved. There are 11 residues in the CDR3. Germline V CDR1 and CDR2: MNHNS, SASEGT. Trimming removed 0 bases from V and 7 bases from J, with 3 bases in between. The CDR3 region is CASSEAREAFF. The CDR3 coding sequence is TGTGCCAGCAGTGAAGCGCGTGAAGCTTTCTTT.

CDR3 protein: CASSLLADRTGELFF. CDR3 nucleotide sequence: TGTGCCAGCAGCTTGCTGGCGGACAGGACGGGGGAGCTGTTTTTT. This rearrangement joins TRBV5-6 to TRBJ2-2, with TRBD1 matching over 7 bases. Germline V lookup: CDR1 SGHDT, CDR2 YYEEEE. Trimming at V came to 1 base and at J to 8 bases, leaving 8 bases not matched to a gene. CDR3 size: 15 residues.

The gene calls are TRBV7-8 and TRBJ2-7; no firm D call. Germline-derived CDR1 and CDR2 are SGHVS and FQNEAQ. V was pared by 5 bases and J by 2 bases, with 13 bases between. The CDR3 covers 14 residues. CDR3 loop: CASSDLLVTYEQYF. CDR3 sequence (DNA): TGTGCCAGCAGCGACCTTCTAGTTACCTACGAGCAGTACTTC.

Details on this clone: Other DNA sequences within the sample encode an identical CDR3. CDR3 bases: TGTGCCAGCAGTTACTCTCGTGGGCAGGTCGCCTACGAGCAGTACTTC. This encodes CASSYSRGQVAYEQYF. The rearrangement uses TRBV6-5 and TRBJ2-7; unclear D gene. The CDR3 sequence is 16 residues long. Germline values: CDR1 MNHEY, CDR2 SVGAGI. With 0 bases removed from V and 2 bases from J, the gap between germline ends came to 14 bases.

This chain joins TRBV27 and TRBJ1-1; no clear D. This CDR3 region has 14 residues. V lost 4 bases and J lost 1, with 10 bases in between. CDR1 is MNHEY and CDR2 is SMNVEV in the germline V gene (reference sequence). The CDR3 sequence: CASSWGPGNTEAFF. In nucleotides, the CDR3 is TGTGCCAGCAGTTGGGGTCCGGGGAACACTGAAGCTTTCTTT.

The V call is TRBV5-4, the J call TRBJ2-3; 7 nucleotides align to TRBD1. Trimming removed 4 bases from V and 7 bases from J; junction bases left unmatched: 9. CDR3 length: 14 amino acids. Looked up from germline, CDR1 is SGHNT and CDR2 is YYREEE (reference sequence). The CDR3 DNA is TGTGCCAGCAGCGCCGGGACAGATATTAATACGCAGTATTTT. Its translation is CASSAGTDINTQYF.

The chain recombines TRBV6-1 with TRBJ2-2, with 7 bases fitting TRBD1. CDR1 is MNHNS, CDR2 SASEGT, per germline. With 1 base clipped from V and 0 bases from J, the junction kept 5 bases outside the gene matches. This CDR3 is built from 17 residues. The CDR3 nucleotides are TGTGCCAGCAGTGAAGTGACAGGGTTTTCGAACACCGGGGAGCTGTTTTTT. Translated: CASSEVTGFSNTGELFF.

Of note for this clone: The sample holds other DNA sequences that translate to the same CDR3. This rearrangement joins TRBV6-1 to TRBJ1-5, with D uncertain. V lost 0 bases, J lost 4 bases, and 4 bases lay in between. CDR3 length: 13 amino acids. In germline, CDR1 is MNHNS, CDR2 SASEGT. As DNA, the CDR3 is TGTGCCAGCAGTGAAGCAGGGAATCAGCCCCAGCATTTT. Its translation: CASSEAGNQPQHF.

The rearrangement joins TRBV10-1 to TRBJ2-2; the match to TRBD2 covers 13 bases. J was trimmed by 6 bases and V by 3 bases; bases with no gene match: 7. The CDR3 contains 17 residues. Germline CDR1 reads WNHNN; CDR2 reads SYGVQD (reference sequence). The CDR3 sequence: CASSDRLAGGLAGELFF. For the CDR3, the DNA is TGCGCCAGCAGTGATCGACTAGCGGGGGGCCTGGCCGGGGAGCTGTTTTTT.

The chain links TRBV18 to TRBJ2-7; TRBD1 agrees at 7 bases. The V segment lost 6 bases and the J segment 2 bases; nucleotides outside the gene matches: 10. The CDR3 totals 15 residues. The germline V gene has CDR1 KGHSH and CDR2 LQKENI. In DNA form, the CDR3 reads TGTGCCAGCTCTAGTTCTGGACAGGTTACCTACGAGCAGTACTTC. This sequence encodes CASSSSGQVTYEQYF. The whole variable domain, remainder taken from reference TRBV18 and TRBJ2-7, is NAGVMQNPRHLVRRRGQEARLRCSPMKGHSHVYWYRQLPEEGLKFMVYLQKENIIDESGMPKERFSAEFPKEGPSILRIQQVVRGDSAAYFCASSSSGQVTYEQYFGPGTRLTVT.